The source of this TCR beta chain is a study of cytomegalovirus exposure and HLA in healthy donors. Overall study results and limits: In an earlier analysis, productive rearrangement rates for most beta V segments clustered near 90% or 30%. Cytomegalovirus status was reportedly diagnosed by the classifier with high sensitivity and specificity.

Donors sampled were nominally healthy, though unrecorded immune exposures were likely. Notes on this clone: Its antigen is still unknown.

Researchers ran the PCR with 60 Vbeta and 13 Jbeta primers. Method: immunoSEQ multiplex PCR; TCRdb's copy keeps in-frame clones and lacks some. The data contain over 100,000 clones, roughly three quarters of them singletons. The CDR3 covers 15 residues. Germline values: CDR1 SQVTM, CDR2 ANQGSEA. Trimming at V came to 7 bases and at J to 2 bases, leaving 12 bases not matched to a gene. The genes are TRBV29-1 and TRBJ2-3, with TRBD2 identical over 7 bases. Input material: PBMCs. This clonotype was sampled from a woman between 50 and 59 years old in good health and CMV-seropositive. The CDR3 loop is CSAGGIAAPTDTQYF. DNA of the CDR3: TGCAGCGCCGGGGGGATTGCCGCTCCCACAGATACGCAGTATTTT.